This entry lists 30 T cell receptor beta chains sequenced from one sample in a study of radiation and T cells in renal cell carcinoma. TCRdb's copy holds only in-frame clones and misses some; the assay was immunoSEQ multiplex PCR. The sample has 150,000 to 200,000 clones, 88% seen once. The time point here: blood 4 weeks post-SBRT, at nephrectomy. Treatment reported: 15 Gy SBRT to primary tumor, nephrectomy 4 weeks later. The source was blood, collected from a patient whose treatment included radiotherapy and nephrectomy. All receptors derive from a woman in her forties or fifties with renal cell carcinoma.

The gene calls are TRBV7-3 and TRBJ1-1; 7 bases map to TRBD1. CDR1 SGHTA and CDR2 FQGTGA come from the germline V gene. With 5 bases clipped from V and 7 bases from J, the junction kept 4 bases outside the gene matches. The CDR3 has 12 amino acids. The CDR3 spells CASSPRQGEAFF. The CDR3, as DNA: TGTGCCAGCAGCCCGAGACAGGGTGAAGCTTTCTTT.

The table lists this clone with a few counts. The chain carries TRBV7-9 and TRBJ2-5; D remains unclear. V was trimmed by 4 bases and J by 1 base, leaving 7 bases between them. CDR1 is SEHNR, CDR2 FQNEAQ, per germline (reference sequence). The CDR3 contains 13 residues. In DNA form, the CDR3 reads TGTGCCAGCAGCTGGTGGGGCCAAGAGACCCAGTACTTC. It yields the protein CASSWWGQETQYF.

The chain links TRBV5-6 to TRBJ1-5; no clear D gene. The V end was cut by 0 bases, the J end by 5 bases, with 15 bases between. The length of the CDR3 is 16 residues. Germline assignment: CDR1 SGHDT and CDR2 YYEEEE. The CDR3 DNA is TGTGCCAGCAGCTTGGGGGTTGGAAGAATCGATCAGCCCCAGCATTTT. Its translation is CASSLGVGRIDQPQHF.

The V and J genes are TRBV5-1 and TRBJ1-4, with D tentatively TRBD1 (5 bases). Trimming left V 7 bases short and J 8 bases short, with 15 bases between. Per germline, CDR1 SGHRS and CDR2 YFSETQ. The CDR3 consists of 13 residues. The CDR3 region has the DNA TGCGCCAGCTCAGAGATGGGGGGAGAAAAACTGTTTTTT. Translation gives CASSEMGGEKLFF.

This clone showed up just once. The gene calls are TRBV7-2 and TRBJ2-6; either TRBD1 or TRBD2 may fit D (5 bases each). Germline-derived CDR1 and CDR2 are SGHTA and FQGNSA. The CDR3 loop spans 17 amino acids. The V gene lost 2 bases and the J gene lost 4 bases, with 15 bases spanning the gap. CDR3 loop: CASSLLAGGTGANVLTF. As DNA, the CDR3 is TGTGCCAGCAGCTTATTAGCTGGGGGTACCGGGGCCAACGTCCTGACTTTC.

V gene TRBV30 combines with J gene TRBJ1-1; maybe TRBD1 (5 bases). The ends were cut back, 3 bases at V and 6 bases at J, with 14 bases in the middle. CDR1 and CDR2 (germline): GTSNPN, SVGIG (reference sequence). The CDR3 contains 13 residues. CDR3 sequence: CAWRTPRGAEAFF. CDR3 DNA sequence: TGTGCCTGGAGAACGCCTCGGGGGGCTGAAGCTTTCTTT.

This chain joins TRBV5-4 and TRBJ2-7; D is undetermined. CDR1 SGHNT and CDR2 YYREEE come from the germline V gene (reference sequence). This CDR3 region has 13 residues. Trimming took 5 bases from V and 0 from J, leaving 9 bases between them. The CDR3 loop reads CASSVAPSYEQYF. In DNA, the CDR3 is TGTGCCAGCAGTGTGGCTCCCTCCTACGAGCAGTACTTC.

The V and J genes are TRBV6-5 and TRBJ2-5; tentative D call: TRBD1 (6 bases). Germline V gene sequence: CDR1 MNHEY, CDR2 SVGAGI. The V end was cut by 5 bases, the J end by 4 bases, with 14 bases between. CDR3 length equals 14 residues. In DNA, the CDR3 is TGTGCCAGCAGTCCGGAAGGGACACTAGAGACCCAGTACTTC. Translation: CASSPEGTLETQYF.

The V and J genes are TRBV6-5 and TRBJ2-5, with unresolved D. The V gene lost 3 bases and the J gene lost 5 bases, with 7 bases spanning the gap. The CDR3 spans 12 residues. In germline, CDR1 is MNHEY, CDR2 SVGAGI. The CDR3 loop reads CASSYKRETQYF. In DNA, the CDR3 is TGTGCCAGCAGTTATAAAAGGGAGACCCAGTACTTC.

Written as DNA, the CDR3 is TGTGCCAGTTCCCTCCGGGGCGGCTCACCCCTCCACTTT. It specifies CASSLRGGSPLHF. The V call is TRBV19, the J call TRBJ1-6; maybe TRBD1 (5 bases). The CDR3 has 13 residues. V gave up 8 bases and J gave up 10 bases, with 15 bases separating them. CDR1 and CDR2 (germline): LNHDA, SQIVND (reference sequence). Full variable domain (outside the CDR3, taken from reference TRBV19 and TRBJ1-6): DGGITQSPKYLFRKEGQNVTLSCEQNLNHDAMYWYRQDPGQGLRLIYYSQIVNDFQKGDIAEGYSVSREKKESFPLTVTSAQKNPTAFYLCASSLRGGSPLHFGNGTRLTVT.

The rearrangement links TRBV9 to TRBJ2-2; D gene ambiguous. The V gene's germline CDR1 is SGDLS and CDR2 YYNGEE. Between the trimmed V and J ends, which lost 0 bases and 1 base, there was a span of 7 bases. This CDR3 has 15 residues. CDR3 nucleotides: TGTGCCAGCAGCGTAGGCCACAGGAACACCGGGGAGCTGTTTTTT. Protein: CASSVGHRNTGELFF.

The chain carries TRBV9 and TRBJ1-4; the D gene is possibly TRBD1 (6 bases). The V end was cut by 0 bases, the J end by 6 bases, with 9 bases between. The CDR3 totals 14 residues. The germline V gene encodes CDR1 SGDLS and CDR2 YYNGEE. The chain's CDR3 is CASSVEGVDEKLFF. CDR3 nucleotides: TGTGCCAGCAGCGTAGAGGGGGTGGATGAAAAACTGTTTTTT.

The chain's CDR3 is CASSLVLSGTTQYF. CDR3 in DNA: TGTGCCAGCAGCTTGGTATTATCGGGTACAACGCAGTATTTT. The chain recombines TRBV5-5 with TRBJ2-3; D is ambiguous. The V gene's germline CDR1 is SGHKS and CDR2 YYEKEE (reference sequence). This CDR3 has 14 residues. Trimming stripped 0 bases from V and 9 bases from J, with 14 bases between.

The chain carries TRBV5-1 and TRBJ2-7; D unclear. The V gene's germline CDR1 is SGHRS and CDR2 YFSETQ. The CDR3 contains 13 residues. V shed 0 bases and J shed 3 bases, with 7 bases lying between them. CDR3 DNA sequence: TGCGCCAGCAGCTTGGCTGTTGACTACGAGCAGTACTTC. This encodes CASSLAVDYEQYF.

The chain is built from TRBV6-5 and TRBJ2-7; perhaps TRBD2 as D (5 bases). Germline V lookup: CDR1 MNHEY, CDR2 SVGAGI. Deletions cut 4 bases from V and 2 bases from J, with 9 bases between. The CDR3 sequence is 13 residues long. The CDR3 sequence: CASSFTEAYEQYF. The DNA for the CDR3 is TGTGCCAGCAGTTTTACGGAGGCCTACGAGCAGTACTTC.

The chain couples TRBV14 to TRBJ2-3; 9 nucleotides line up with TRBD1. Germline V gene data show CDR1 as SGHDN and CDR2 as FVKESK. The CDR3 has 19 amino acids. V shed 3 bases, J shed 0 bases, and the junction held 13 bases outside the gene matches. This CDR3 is CASSQGRQGGYPSTDTQYF. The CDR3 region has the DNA TGTGCCAGCAGCCAGGGTCGACAGGGGGGATACCCTAGCACAGATACGCAGTATTTT.

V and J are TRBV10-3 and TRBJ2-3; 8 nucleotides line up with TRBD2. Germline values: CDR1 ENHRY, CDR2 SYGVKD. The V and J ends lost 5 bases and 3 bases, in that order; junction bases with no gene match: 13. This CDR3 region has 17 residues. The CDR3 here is CAISPGGWQGKTDTQYF. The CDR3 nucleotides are TGTGCCATCAGTCCGGGAGGGTGGCAGGGAAAAACAGATACGCAGTATTTT.

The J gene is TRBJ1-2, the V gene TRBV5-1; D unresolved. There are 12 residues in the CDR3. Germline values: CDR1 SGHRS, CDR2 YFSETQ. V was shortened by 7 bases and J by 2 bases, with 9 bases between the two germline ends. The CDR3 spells CASGQRNYGYTF. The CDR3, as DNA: TGCGCCAGCGGCCAGAGAAACTATGGCTACACCTTC.

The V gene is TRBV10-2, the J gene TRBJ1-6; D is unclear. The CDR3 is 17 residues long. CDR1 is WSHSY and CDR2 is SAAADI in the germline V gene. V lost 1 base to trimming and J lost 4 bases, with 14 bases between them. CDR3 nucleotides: TGCGCCAGCAGTGAGTTGGAGCGCGCCTTGTATAATTCACCCCTCCACTTT. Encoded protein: CASSELERALYNSPLHF.

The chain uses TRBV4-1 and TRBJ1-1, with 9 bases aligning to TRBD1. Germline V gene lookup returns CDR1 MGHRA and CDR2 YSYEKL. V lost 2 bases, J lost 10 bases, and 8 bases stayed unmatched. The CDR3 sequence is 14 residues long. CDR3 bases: TGCGCCAGCAGCCAAATAGGGACAGGGCAAGGAGCTTTCTTT. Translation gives CASSQIGTGQGAFF.

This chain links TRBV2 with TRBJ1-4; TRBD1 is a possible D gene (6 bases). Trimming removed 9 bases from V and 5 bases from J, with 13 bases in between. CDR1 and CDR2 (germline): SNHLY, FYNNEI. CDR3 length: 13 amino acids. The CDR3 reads CASEGGWNEKLFF. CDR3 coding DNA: TGTGCCAGTGAGGGGGGATGGAATGAAAAACTGTTTTTT.

Here the CDR3 reads CASSPGQGGVQPQHF. The CDR3 DNA reads as TGTGCCAGCAGCCCGGGACAGGGAGGGGTTCAGCCCCAGCATTTT. The V gene is TRBV5-5, the J gene TRBJ1-5, with 9 bases fitting TRBD1. The J segment lost 6 bases and the V segment lost 4 bases, leaving 8 bases of the junction unmatched. This CDR3 comprises 15 residues. From germline, CDR1 is SGHKS and CDR2 YYEKEE (reference sequence).

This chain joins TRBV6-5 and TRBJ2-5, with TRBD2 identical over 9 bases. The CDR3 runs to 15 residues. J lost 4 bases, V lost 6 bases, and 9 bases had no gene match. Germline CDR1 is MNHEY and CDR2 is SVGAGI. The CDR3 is CASRSPRGGGETQYF. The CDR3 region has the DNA TGTGCCAGCAGGTCTCCGCGGGGGGGCGGAGAGACCCAGTACTTC.

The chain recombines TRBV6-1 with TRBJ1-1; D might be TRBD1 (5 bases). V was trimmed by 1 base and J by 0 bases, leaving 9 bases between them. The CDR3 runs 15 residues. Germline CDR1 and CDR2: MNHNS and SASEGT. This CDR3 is CASSEEQELNTEAFF. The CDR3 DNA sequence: TGTGCCAGCAGTGAAGAACAGGAGTTGAACACTGAAGCTTTCTTT.

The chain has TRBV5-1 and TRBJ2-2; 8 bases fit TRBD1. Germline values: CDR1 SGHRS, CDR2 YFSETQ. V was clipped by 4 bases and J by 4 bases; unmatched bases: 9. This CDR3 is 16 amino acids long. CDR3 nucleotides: TGCGCCAGCAGCCGGGCAGGGGGCAGAGGCACCGGGGAGCTGTTTTTT. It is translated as CASSRAGGRGTGELFF.

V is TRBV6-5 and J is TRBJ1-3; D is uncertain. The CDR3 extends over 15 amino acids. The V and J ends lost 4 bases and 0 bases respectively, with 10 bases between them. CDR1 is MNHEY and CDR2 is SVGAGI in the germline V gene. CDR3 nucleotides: TGTGCCAGCAGTTCGTCATCGAGCTCTGGAAACACCATATATTTT. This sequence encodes CASSSSSSSGNTIYF.

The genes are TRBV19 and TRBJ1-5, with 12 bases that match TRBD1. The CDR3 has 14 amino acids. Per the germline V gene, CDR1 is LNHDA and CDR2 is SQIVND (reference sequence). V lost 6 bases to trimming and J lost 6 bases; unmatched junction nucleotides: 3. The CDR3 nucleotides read TGTGCCAGTAGCGGGACAGGGGGCGTTCAGCCCCAGCATTTT. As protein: CASSGTGGVQPQHF.

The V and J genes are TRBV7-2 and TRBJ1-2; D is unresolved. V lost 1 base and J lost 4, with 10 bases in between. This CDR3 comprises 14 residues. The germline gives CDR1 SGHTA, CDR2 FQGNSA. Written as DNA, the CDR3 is TGTGCCAGCAGCTTAGGACACGAAATCTATGGCTACACCTTC. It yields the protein CASSLGHEIYGYTF.

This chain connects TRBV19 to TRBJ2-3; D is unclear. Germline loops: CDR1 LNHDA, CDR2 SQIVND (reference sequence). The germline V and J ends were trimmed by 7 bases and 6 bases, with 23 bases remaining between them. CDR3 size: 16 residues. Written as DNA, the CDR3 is TGTGCCAGTACCTCAGCAATAGGTGATGGGCCCGATACGCAGTATTTT. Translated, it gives CASTSAIGDGPDTQYF.

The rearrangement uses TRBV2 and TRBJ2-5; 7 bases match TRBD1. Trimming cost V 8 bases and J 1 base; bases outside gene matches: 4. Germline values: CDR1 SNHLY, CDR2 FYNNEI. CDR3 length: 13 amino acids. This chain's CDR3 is CASQRTGQETQYF. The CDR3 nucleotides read TGTGCCAGCCAGCGGACAGGCCAAGAGACCCAGTACTTC.